This TCR beta chain originates from a study of T cell responses to AZD1222 COVID-19 vaccine. The wider study: Second doses at about 4 or about 12 weeks were pooled.

Turning to this clone: Its target is unknown.

Trimming took off 10 bases at V and 4 bases at J, with 17 bases between the two ends. This CDR3 contains 14 residues. Germline V lookup: CDR1 MDHEN, CDR2 SYDVKM. Findings of the study overall: Targets within unmutated variant regions were reportedly found for nearly half of spike-specific TCRs. Donor demographics were predominantly white British with a female majority; clonal diversity may be underestimated.

Assay: immunoSEQ multiplex PCR; the TCRdb copy retains only in-frame clones and omits some. The sample yields 150,000 to 200,000 clones, almost 95% seen once. The chain carries TRBV28 and TRBJ2-1, with D tentatively TRBD2 (6 bases). The TCR sequence derives from an adult in good health. Source: peripheral blood, taken on day 0 of AZD1222 vaccination. The CDR3 protein is CATRAREAYNEQFF. CDR3 DNA sequence: TGTGCCACCAGGGCGAGGGAGGCTTACAATGAGCAGTTCTTC.